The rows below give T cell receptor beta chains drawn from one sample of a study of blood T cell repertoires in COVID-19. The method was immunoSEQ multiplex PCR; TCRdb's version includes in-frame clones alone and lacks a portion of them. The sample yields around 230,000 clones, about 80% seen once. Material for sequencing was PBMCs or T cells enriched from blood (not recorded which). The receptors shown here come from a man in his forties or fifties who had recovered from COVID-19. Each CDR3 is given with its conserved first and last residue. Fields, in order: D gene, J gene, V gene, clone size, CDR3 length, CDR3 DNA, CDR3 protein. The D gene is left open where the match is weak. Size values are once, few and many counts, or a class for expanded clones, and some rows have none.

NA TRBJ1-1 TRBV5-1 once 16 TGCGCCAGCAGCTCCCTGGTGTCGGGGGGAAGCACTGAAGCTTTCTTT CASSSLVSGGSTEAFF
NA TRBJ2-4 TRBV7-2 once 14 TGTGCCAGCTCCACCGGGGGATCCAAAAACATTCAGTACTTC CASSTGGSKNIQYF
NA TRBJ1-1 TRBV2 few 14 TGTGCCAGCAGTGAAGAGCTGCTCCTCTTCGAAGCTTTCTTT CASSEELLLFEAFF
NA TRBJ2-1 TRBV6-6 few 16 TGTGCCAGCAGTTACGCTCCATTGACTGGGTACAATGAGCAGTTCTTC CASSYAPLTGYNEQFF
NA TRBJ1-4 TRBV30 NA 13 TGTGCCTGGAGTCCCTCGGGGGGCGAAAAACTGTTTTTT CAWSPSGGEKLFF
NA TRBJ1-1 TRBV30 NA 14 TGTGCCTGGATGACAGCAAACTCCTACACTGAAGCTTTCTTT CAWMTANSYTEAFF
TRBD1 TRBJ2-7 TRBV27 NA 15 TGTGCCAGCAGCCCCGGGACAGGGGAACCCTACGAGCAGTACTTC CASSPGTGEPYEQYF
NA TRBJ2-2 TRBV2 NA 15 TGTGCCAGCAGTGCTTGGGACACCTACACCGGGGAGCTGTTTTTT CASSAWDTYTGELFF
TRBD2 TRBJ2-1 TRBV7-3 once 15 TGTGCCAGCAGCAAGGGACTAGCGGGAGATACTGAGCAGTTCTTC CASSKGLAGDTEQFF
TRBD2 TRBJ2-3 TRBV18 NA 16 TGTGCCAGCTCACCAGGGACTAGCGGGAGTTTAGATACGCAGTATTTT CASSPGTSGSLDTQYF
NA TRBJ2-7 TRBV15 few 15 TGTGCCACCAGCAGAGATCCCCAGACACTAGGCGAGCAGTACTTC CATSRDPQTLGEQYF
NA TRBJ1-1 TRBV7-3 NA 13 TGTGCCAGCAGTCCACTCGGGAACACTGAAGCTTTCTTT CASSPLGNTEAFF
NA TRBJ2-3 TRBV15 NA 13 TGTGCCACCAGCAGGGGACTGACAGATACGCAGTATTTT CATSRGLTDTQYF